This T cell receptor beta chain was recorded in a study of T cells in Graves' hyperthyroidism and ophthalmopathy. Patients aged 18 to 65 had newly diagnosed hyperthyroidism that had lasted under 2 months. TCR beta CDR3 region amplification was performed from RNA transcripts. First-round RT-PCR with HTBI primers amplified the TCR CDR3 region. A single record per CDR3 protein comes from TCRdb applying MiXCR to the multiplex PCR reads. The table has approximately 400,000 distinct CDR3 sequences, just under 25% seen once. This CDR3 comprises 14 residues. CDR1 SNHLY and CDR2 FYNNEI come from the germline V gene. Trimming cost V 7 bases and J 1 base; bases outside gene matches: 4.

The sequencing sample was made of blood. V gene TRBV2 combines with J gene TRBJ2-3; 8 bases map to TRBD2. The sequence derives from a man aged 50 or older with Graves' hyperthyroidism. In DNA form, the CDR3 reads TGTGCCAGCATGGCGACTAGCGGCACAGATACGCAGTATTTT. Amino acids: CASMATSGTDTQYF.